This T cell receptor beta chain was retrieved from a study of T cells in Graves' hyperthyroidism and ophthalmopathy. Germline CDR1 SGHTA, CDR2 FQGTGA. The length of the CDR3 is 14 residues. V lost 5 bases, J lost 8 bases, and 8 bases stayed unmatched. This clonotype was counted ten times or more. The antigen is undetermined. General study results and limits: Blood shared most expanded thyroid clonotypes above 0.001.

The authors deemed Graves' hyperthyroidism stable absent ophthalmopathy progression within 18 months. Patients aged 18 to 65 had newly diagnosed hyperthyroidism that had lasted under 2 months. Cells are PBMCs isolated from roughly 9.2 ml of fresh blood. Amplification of TCR beta CDR3 regions used RNA as the template. Carried out on the TCR CDR3, a first-round RT-PCR used the HTBI primer set. Each CDR3 protein is one row after TCRdb ran MiXCR on the multiplex PCR reads. The repertoire consists of approximately 330,000 distinct CDR3 sequences, with 21% occurring once and the leading ten covering over 45%.

Sequenced: blood. The V gene is TRBV7-3, the J gene TRBJ2-2; TRBD1 aligns across 7 bases. The TCR originated in a woman in her forties or fifties with Graves' hyperthyroidism. As DNA, the CDR3 is TGTGCCAGCAGCCCTGGGACAGCCGCGGGGGAGCTGTTTTTT. Protein: CASSPGTAAGELFF.